Shown below are 6 T cell receptor beta chains from a single sample sequenced in a study of neurological immune-mediated disorders. MiXCR, applied by TCRdb to the 5' RACE reads, yields one record per CDR3 protein. This sample has around 47,000 distinct CDR3 sequences; roughly 21% occur once, and the top ten carry less than 5%. Time point of the sample: technical triplicate 3. Sequencing was done on a sample of PBMCs. These receptor sequences come from a man in his fifties or sixties with HTLV-1-associated myelopathy (HAM/TSP).

This clonotype was counted many times. The chain couples TRBV20-1 to TRBJ2-3, with a weak D call TRBD2 (5 bases). The CDR3 is made up of 12 amino acids. From germline, CDR1 is DFQATT and CDR2 SNEGSKA (reference sequence). The ends were cut back, 2 bases at V and 4 bases at J, with 7 bases in the middle. The CDR3 reads CSARLAADTQYF. CDR3 nucleotides: TGCAGTGCTAGACTAGCCGCAGATACGCAGTATTTT.

In this sample, this clonotype turned up many times. The chain links TRBV6-5 to TRBJ1-3; 7 nucleotides agree with TRBD1. The trim removed 5 bases at V and 0 bases at J, leaving 4 bases unmatched. Germline loops: CDR1 MNHEY, CDR2 SVGAGI. The CDR3 has 15 amino acids. CDR3 amino acids: CASSLDRVSGNTIYF. CDR3 nucleotides: TGTGCCAGCAGTCTCGACAGGGTCTCTGGAAACACCATATATTTT.

This clonotype was picked up many times. J is TRBJ1-1 and V is TRBV5-1; 9 bases map to TRBD1. V lost 0 bases and J lost 1; bases outside the gene matches: 7. The germline gives CDR1 SGHRS, CDR2 YFSETQ. The CDR3 consists of 17 residues. Here the CDR3 DNA reads TGCGCCAGCAGCTTGGGTGGGACAGGGAAGGCGAACACTGAAGCTTTCTTT. This translates into CASSLGGTGKANTEAFF.

This clonotype was counted ten times or more. V is TRBV11-2 and J is TRBJ2-3; 9 bases are shared with TRBD2. The trim removed 3 bases at V and 0 bases at J, leaving 13 bases unmatched. This CDR3 has 19 amino acids. Germline V gives CDR1 SGHAT, CDR2 FQNNGV. The CDR3 loop is CASSFRRTSDLISTDTQYF. Here the CDR3 DNA reads TGTGCCAGCAGCTTCCGACGGACTAGCGACCTTATAAGCACAGATACGCAGTATTTT.

There are many counts of this clonotype. CDR3 amino acids: CASSGWRSSYEQYF. The CDR3 DNA is TGTGCCAGTTCGGGGTGGAGGTCATCCTACGAGCAGTACTTC. The V gene is TRBV28, the J gene TRBJ2-7, with D maybe TRBD2 (5 bases). The CDR3 is 14 residues long. From germline, CDR1 is MDHEN and CDR2 SYDVKM. V gave up 9 bases and J gave up 1 base, with 16 bases separating them.

This clonotype came up many times. The chain links TRBV24-1 to TRBJ2-5, with D perhaps TRBD1 (6 bases). Trimming took 1 base from V and 2 from J, leaving 16 bases between them. CDR3 length: 17 residues. The germline V gene has CDR1 KGHDR and CDR2 SFDVKD. The CDR3 DNA reads TGTGCCACCAGTGATTTCCTGCAGGGGAACATACAAGAGACCCAGTACTTC. Translation gives CATSDFLQGNIQETQYF.